This T cell receptor (beta chain) was sequenced in a study of T-cell memory formation after mild COVID-19. Study as a whole: TCR clusters were largely donor specific. Study-wide results and caveats: Among CD4+ contracting clones, most were CM and EM, and CD8+ ones EMRA. Researchers found some responding clones in pre-infection memory, a sign that cross-reactive memory joined.

This clonotype was seen a handful of times. Its antigen is unidentified. After removal of 6 bases from V and 5 bases from J, the junction contained 11 bases not matched to a gene. This CDR3 has 14 amino acids. CDR1 and CDR2 from the germline V gene are DFQATT and SNEGSKA (reference sequence). Constant-segment-primed 5'RACE gave TCR alpha and TCR beta cDNA libraries with sample barcodes and UMIs. MiXCR, run by TCRdb on the 5' RACE reads, gives a single entry per CDR3 protein. The data contain 500,000 to 600,000 distinct CDR3 sequences, roughly 18% of them singletons. Sequenced: PBMCs or a T cell subset sorted from them (not recorded which). The source is an adult woman who had mild COVID-19 (a few samples of this study predate the infection). Cell type and time point are not known. The chain uses TRBV20-1 and TRBJ1-2, with 8 bases aligning to TRBD1. The CDR3 nucleotides read TGCAGTGCAACCTTATCAGGGGGCCAATATGGCTACACCTTC. This sequence encodes CSATLSGGQYGYTF.